The source of this TCR beta chain is a study of blood T cells in healthy people across ages. General observations from the study: Strongly correlated with naive T cell percentage was TCR beta diversity.

The CDR3 totals 16 residues. CDR1 and CDR2 (germline): DFQATT, SNEGSKA (reference sequence). Between the trimmed V and J ends, which lost 0 bases and 0 bases, there was a span of 12 bases. Drawing of peripheral blood yielded ten milliliters from each donor. In the case of this clonotype: Its antigen is unknown.

Sample-barcoded 5' priming and a J-beta primer mix drove a second PCR of about 6 to 12 cycles. TCRdb re-called the 5' RACE reads with MiXCR, one entry per CDR3 protein. The table shows hundreds of thousands of distinct CDR3 sequences, with around 52% occurring only once. This sequence was found in an elderly woman in good health. Sequenced: blood. The chain uses TRBV20-1 and TRBJ2-1, with D perhaps TRBD1 (5 bases). CDR3 sequence: CSARDWTSSSYNEQFF. In nucleotides, the CDR3 is TGCAGTGCTAGAGATTGGACATCGAGCTCCTACAATGAGCAGTTCTTC.